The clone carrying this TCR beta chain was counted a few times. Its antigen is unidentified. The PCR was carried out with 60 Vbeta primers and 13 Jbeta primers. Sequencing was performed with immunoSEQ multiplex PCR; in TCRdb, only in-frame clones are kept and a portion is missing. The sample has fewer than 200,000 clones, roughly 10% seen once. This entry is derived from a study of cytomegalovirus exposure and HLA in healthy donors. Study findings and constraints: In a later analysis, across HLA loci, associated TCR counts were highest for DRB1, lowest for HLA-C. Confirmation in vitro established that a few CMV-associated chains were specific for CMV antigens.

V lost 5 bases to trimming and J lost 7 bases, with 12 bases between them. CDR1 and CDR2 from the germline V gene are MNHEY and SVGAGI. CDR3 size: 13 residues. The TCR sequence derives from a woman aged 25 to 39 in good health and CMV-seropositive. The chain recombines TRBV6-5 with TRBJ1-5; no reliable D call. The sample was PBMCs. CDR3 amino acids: CASSPWARQPQHF. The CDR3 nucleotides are TGTGCCAGCAGTCCCTGGGCCCGGCAGCCCCAGCATTTT.